This T cell receptor beta chain was documented in a study of post-analysis software for immune sequencing data. Study at large: Relapsing-remitting, secondary progressive and progressive-relapsing multiple sclerosis courses were included.

Note on this clonotype: Its target is unknown.

Germline values: CDR1 DFQATT, CDR2 SNEGSKA (reference sequence). CDR3 length equals 16 residues. General study points: Analysis by F measure revealed that same-batch samples clustered strongly together. Patients had higher frequencies than controls of about 5 TRBV segments, including TRBV5-6, TRBV5-1 and TRBV20-1. Normalized Chao1 diversity was significantly lower in multiple sclerosis patients than in controls.

Prepared libraries of TCR beta cDNA carried unique molecular identifiers. Between roughly 1 and 11 million T cells gave rise to a few hundred thousand cDNA molecules. TCRdb re-called the PCR reads with MiXCR, one entry per CDR3 protein. This sample has about half a million distinct CDR3 sequences, with 45% found just once. Sequenced input: blood. The receptor's source is a girl aged 5 to 17 with multiple sclerosis. The genes are TRBV20-1 and TRBJ2-5; 13 bases are shared with TRBD2. The J call may be in error: the DNA end matches TRBJ2-7 better. The CDR3 DNA is TGCAGTGCTAGGCGGACTAGCGGGAGTCACACCTACGAGCAGTACTTC. Amino acids: CSARRTSGSHTYEQYF.